This T cell receptor (beta chain) was obtained from a study of CXCR3-negative and CXCR3-positive naive CD8 T cells (dated by TCRdb to the late 2010s). For the wider study: About 135 million TRB reads were obtained in total, roughly 1.5 +/- 0.3 million reads per library. Diversity and physicochemical repertoire analyses were performed on about a dozen donors pooled from two independent experiments. TRBV-TRBJ cluster analysis included naive subsets from 5 or 6 donors and memory cells from 3 donors.

The sample was run on a NextSeq 550. The Human TCR Profiling Kit (MiLaboratory) was used to make UMI-labeled 5' RACE TRB cDNA libraries. cDNA synthesis used the entire amount of extracted RNA, and PCR amplification then used the entire amount of cDNA produced. Libraries were prepared in parallel using an identical number of PCR cycles. The authors' analysis ran thus. With a minimum of two reads required per UMI, MIGEC and MiXCR pulled out about 50,000 +/- 10,000 unique UMI-labeled TRB cDNA molecules from each library. On average, approximately 40,000 +/- 10,000 functional in-frame TRB CDR3 nucleotide clonotypes lacking stop codons were found per library. After downsampling to 5000 UMI-labeled TRB molecules per sample, diversity metrics such as normalized Shannon-Wiener and Chao1 were calculated in VDJtools. VDJtools computed clonotype-size-weighted physicochemical properties of the central five CDR3 residues: interaction energy, strength, volume and Kidera factor 4. TCRdb reprocessed the reads, reporting each CDR3 protein sequence once and no DNA. These V and J calls derive from TCRdb rather than the authors' analysis. The table kept for this sample lists about 86,000 distinct CDR3 sequences. The biggest ten clones account for less than 1% of the sample.

Overall study outcomes, separate from this receptor: Because surface CD5, which is linked to self-reactivity in mice, was comparable between the naive subsets, TCR interaction strength was also inferred from the physicochemical properties of TRB CDR3s. Within the same donor, TRBV-TRBJ usage looked similar between naive CXCR3-negative and CXCR3-positive cells, but memory cells had distinct patterns. TRB CDR3s from CXCR3-positive naive cells showed higher hydrophobicity (lower Kidera factor 4), lower energy, and higher strength and volume indices than CXCR3-negative naive cells. Both naive subsets had comparably high repertoire diversity, while memory CD8+ T cells had much lower repertoire diversity. Freshly isolated PBMCs were used for most assays because CXCR3 expression went down partially after cryopreservation.

For every CD8+ T cell subset, approximately 300,000 cells were flow-sorted straight into RLT lysis buffer, and each subset was sorted in triplicate. To exclude memory contaminants, naive CD8+ T cells were stringently defined as CD45RO-CCR7+CD27+CD95-. Peripheral blood mononuclear cells were isolated from buffy coats by standard density gradient centrifugation. Naive CXCR3-negative and CXCR3-positive CD8+ T cells were flow-sorted using a FACSAria III. An RNeasy Mini Kit was used to extract total RNA from the sorted cells. As regards this clonotype: The antigen it recognizes is unknown.

Specimen: naive CXCR3+ CD8+ T cells from blood. This specimen's cell subset or site label, interpreted: CD45RO-CCR7+CD27+CD95- naive CD8+ T cells expressing CXCR3 (TNR3+). The source of this sequence is a human donor in good health. Some clones in this sample may be carry-over from other donors' samples.

The CDR3 region reads CSVEDRGSYNEQFF. The sequence joins TRBV29-1 to TRBJ2-1. Reading the germline V gene gives CDR1 SQVTM and CDR2 ANQGSEA. CDR3 length: 14 amino acids, cysteine to phenylalanine. The record lacks a DNA sequence.